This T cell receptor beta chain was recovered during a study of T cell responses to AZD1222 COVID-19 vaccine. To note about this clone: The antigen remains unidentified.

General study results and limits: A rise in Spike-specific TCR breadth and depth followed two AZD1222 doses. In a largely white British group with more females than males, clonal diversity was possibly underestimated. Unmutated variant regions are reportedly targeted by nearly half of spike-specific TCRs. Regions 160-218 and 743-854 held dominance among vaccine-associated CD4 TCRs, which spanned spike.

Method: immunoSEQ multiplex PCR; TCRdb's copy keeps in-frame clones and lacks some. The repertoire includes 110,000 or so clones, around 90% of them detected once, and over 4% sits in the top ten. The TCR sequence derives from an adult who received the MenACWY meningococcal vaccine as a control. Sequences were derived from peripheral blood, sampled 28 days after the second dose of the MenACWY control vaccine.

CDR3 protein: CASSLNSHNEQFF. DNA for the CDR3: TGTGCCAGCAGCTTAAACAGCCACAATGAGCAGTTCTTC. This chain joins TRBV13 and TRBJ2-1; D gene ambiguous. CDR1 and CDR2 (germline): PRHDT, FYEKMQ (reference sequence). V was cut by 2 bases and J by 5 bases, with 7 bases left in between. The CDR3 has 13 amino acids.